The present entry profiles one TCR beta chain with its context. Per the germline V gene, CDR1 is MDHEN and CDR2 is SYDVKM. CDR3 length: 13 amino acids. The method was immunoSEQ multiplex PCR; TCRdb's version includes in-frame clones alone and lacks a portion of them. The sample yields 35,000 to 40,000 clones, roughly nine tenths seen once. The data are from a study of blood T cell repertoires in COVID-19. Study in general: T cells, B-cell-depleted T cells, or PBMCs supplied cDNA or gDNA.

The chain has TRBV28 and TRBJ1-2; D ambiguous. The sequenced sample was peripheral blood. The TCR was taken from a man aged 55 to 69 with COVID-19, enrolled during active disease. The CDR3 sequence is CVTKPGANYGYTF. The CDR3 DNA is TGTGTCACTAAACCCGGAGCTAACTATGGCTACACCTTC.